The sequence of this T cell receptor beta chain was determined in a study of graft-versus-host responses after intestinal transplantation. Germline V gene lookup returns CDR1 WSHSY and CDR2 SAAADI. V lost 1 base, J lost 10 bases, and 7 bases lay in between. This CDR3 contains 11 residues. Points from the study as a whole: GvH clones surfaced in recipient marrow, some emerging earlier in ileum or blood.

Method: immunoSEQ multiplex PCR; TCRdb's copy keeps in-frame clones and lacks some. The data show 13,000 or so clones, 30% to 40% seen once. This clonotype was obtained from a human patient who received an intestinal transplant. The chain recombines TRBV10-2 with TRBJ2-5; D not certain. The sample in question was alloreactive CD4+ T cells from a mixed lymphocyte reaction culture, obtained before intestinal transplant. Subset defined: CFSE-low proliferating T cells sorted from approximately 6-day pre-transplant mixed lymphocyte reaction (GvH or HvG direction). CDR3 DNA: TGCGCCAGCAGTGAGTACAGAGACCAGTACTTC. Encoded protein: CASSEYRDQYF.